Shown below are 20 T cell receptor beta chains from a single sample sequenced in a study of T-cell reconstitution after alpha-beta-depleted transplantation in children. Unique molecular identifiers were incorporated into the prepared TCRbeta library. TCRdb itself ran the PCR reads through MiXCR, one entry per CDR3 protein. This table has 540,000 or so distinct CDR3 sequences, 20% to 25% appearing once. The sequences come from PBMCs, mostly from graft donor cells, collected 360 days after TCRalphabeta/CD19-depleted stem cell transplant. The receptor source for this set is a boy in the first two years of life who had a stem cell transplant for acute myeloid leukemia, so the T cells may come from the graft donor.

The rearrangement uses TRBV6-5 and TRBJ2-2; maybe TRBD2 (6 bases). V lost 2 bases and J 4 bases, leaving 8 bases between the germline ends. The CDR3 has 14 residues. Germline CDR1 and CDR2: MNHEY and SVGAGI. In DNA, the CDR3 is TGTGCCAGCAGTTACACTAGCTCCACCGGGGAGCTGTTTTTT. Its translation: CASSYTSSTGELFF.

The V gene is TRBV24-1, the J gene TRBJ2-3; 13 nucleotides align to TRBD2. This CDR3 is built from 17 residues. Germline CDR1 reads KGHDR; CDR2 reads SFDVKD. After removal of 4 bases from V and 2 bases from J, the junction contained 5 bases not matched to a gene. For the CDR3, the DNA is TGTGCCACCAGTGACCGGACTAGCGGGGGATCCACAGATACGCAGTATTTT. Translated, it gives CATSDRTSGGSTDTQYF.

The chain is built from TRBV12-3 or TRBV12-4 and TRBJ2-2; tentatively, D is TRBD2 (7 bases). V was clipped by 6 bases and J by 4 bases, with 15 bases between them. The CDR3 contains 15 residues. The CDR3 DNA sequence: TGTGCCAGCAGCTGGGGGCGGGGGCCCACCGGGGAGCTGTTTTTT. It is translated as CASSWGRGPTGELFF.

V usage is TRBV11-2 and J usage is TRBJ2-2; unclear D gene. From germline, CDR1 is SGHAT and CDR2 FQNNGV. CDR3 length: 14 amino acids. V was shortened by 7 bases and J by 3 bases, with 12 bases between the two germline ends. The CDR3 loop reads CASTNRADTGELFF. The CDR3 DNA follows: TGTGCCAGCACCAACCGGGCGGACACCGGGGAGCTGTTTTTT.

This clonotype was recorded many times. The CDR3 DNA is TGTGCCAGCAGCCAAGATCGAAGACAGGGAGCCTACGAGCAGTACTTC. It codes for CASSQDRRQGAYEQYF. V and J are TRBV3-1 and TRBJ2-7; 7 bases fit TRBD1. The germline V gene encodes CDR1 LGHDT and CDR2 YNNKEL (reference sequence). This CDR3 is 16 amino acids long. V lost 0 bases to trimming and J lost 2 bases; unmatched junction nucleotides: 7.

This clonotype was counted only a few times. The rearrangement links TRBV12-3 or TRBV12-4 to TRBJ2-5; D may be TRBD1 (6 bases). The CDR3 extends over 16 amino acids. V was cut by 8 bases and J by 4 bases, with 23 bases left in between. The CDR3 DNA reads TGTGCCAGCGGGAAGGGTACCACAGGGATGGGAGAGACCCAGTACTTC. Translation: CASGKGTTGMGETQYF.

This clonotype came up a few times. V gene TRBV6-5 combines with J gene TRBJ1-6; D not resolved. Looked up from germline, CDR1 is MNHEY and CDR2 is SVGAGI. The CDR3 has 17 residues. Trimming left V 4 bases short and J 4 bases short, with 17 bases between. CDR3 sequence: CASSSPQTARYNSPLHF. CDR3 DNA: TGTGCCAGCAGTTCCCCACAGACGGCGAGATATAATTCACCCCTCCACTTT.

This clonotype was observed a few times. In DNA, the CDR3 is TGCAGTGCCTTAGCGGGGGGGACGGCCTACAATGAGCAGTTCTTC. Translating it yields CSALAGGTAYNEQFF. The chain links TRBV20-1 to TRBJ2-1; 11 bases fit TRBD2. Germline V gene lookup returns CDR1 DFQATT and CDR2 SNEGSKA (reference sequence). The CDR3 runs 15 residues. The V gene end was trimmed by 6 bases and the J gene end by 2 bases; junction bases not matched to a gene: 6.

This chain connects TRBV5-5 to TRBJ1-4, with 8 bases identical to TRBD1. This CDR3 has 16 amino acids. The germline V gene has CDR1 SGHKS and CDR2 YYEKEE (reference sequence). Trimming at V came to 4 bases and at J to 8 bases, leaving 13 bases not matched to a gene. CDR3 loop: CASSQIPTGVREKLFF. For the CDR3, the DNA is TGTGCCAGCAGCCAGATTCCGACAGGGGTGAGGGAAAAACTGTTTTTT.

This clonotype has a single count. The V call is TRBV7-9, the J call TRBJ1-1; D is ambiguous. The V end lost 5 bases, the J end lost 4 bases, and 14 bases lay between the germline ends. The CDR3 loop spans 14 amino acids. Germline CDR1 is SEHNR and CDR2 is FQNEAQ (reference sequence). For the CDR3, the DNA is TGTGCCAGCAGCCCTTGGCAGCCGTCCACTGAAGCTTTCTTT. Encoded protein: CASSPWQPSTEAFF.

The V gene is TRBV12-3 or TRBV12-4, the J gene TRBJ2-5; 10 bases line up with TRBD2. Losses at the gene ends were 5 bases for V and 1 base for J; bases not matched to a gene: 7. The CDR3 spans 16 residues. CDR3 nucleotide sequence: TGTGCCAGCAGTCCCAAACTAGCGGGGATCCAAGAGACCCAGTACTTC. Its translation is CASSPKLAGIQETQYF.

This clonotype was seen just once. The chain carries TRBV5-6 and TRBJ2-1; possible D gene TRBD1, 5 bases. V was clipped by 5 bases and J by 3 bases, with 15 bases between them. The CDR3 contains 15 residues. The germline V gene encodes CDR1 SGHDT and CDR2 YYEEEE. The CDR3 region has the DNA TGTGCCAGCAGTCCCAAGCGACAGAACTACAATGAGCAGTTCTTC. Its translation is CASSPKRQNYNEQFF.

The chain combines TRBV18 with TRBJ2-2; D might be TRBD1 (6 bases). Deletions cut 3 bases from V and 2 bases from J, with 19 bases between. CDR3 size: 18 residues. Germline V gene data show CDR1 as KGHSH and CDR2 as LQKENI. The CDR3 loop is CASSPLGRRQENTGELFF. The CDR3 DNA sequence: TGTGCCAGCTCACCCTTAGGTCGACGACAGGAAAACACCGGGGAGCTGTTTTTT.

The chain recombines TRBV20-1 with TRBJ2-3, with 10 bases fitting TRBD2. The germline V gene encodes CDR1 DFQATT and CDR2 SNEGSKA (reference sequence). V gave up 0 bases and J gave up 5 bases; unmatched junction bases: 8. The length of the CDR3 is 16 residues. Here the CDR3 DNA reads TGCAGTGCTAGAGATAAGCTAGCGGGGGCAAAAGATACGCAGTATTTT. Translation gives CSARDKLAGAKDTQYF.

This clonotype was counted only a few times. V and J are TRBV12-3 or TRBV12-4 and TRBJ2-1, with 11 nucleotides matching TRBD1. The CDR3 has 17 residues. With 4 bases clipped from V and 0 bases from J, the junction kept 5 bases outside the gene matches. The CDR3 loop is CASSSRTGGLSYNEQFF. The CDR3 DNA reads as TGTGCCAGCAGTTCCCGGACAGGGGGCCTCTCCTACAATGAGCAGTTCTTC.

V and J are TRBV20-1 and TRBJ2-7, with TRBD2 matching over 7 bases. The CDR3 length is 14 residues. Per germline, CDR1 DFQATT and CDR2 SNEGSKA (reference sequence). The junction had 10 bases not matched to a gene; V was cut back by 5 bases and J by 3 bases. In nucleotides, the CDR3 is TGCAGTGCTCTGTCGCGGGGGACCCGCTACGAGCAGTACTTC. It specifies CSALSRGTRYEQYF.

This clonotype was seen only once. A clone one base away is much larger, so this may be a read error. The chain has TRBV12-3 or TRBV12-4 and TRBJ1-6; tentatively, D is TRBD1 (5 bases). This CDR3 has 14 residues. The DNA of the CDR3 is TGTGCCGGCAGCCCCGGGACTCGATGGTCACCCCTCCACTTT. Protein sequence: CAGSPGTRWSPLHF.

This clonotype appeared once. This chain joins TRBV6-8 and TRBJ2-7, with D perhaps TRBD1 (6 bases). Germline CDR1 and CDR2: MNHGY and SAAAGT. With 1 base removed from V and 3 bases from J, the gap between germline ends came to 13 bases. The CDR3 contains 15 residues. The CDR3 DNA is TGTGCCAGCAGTTACTGTCGGACAGACGTCTACGAGCAGTACGTC. It translates to CASSYCRTDVYEQYV.

The chain employs TRBV7-2 and TRBJ2-5; 7 bases line up with TRBD2. Germline CDR1 SGHTA, CDR2 FQGNSA. V trimming: 1 base; J trimming: 5 bases; junction bases outside the gene matches: 10. The CDR3 loop spans 16 amino acids. CDR3 region: CASSLVGRGMLETQYF. The CDR3 nucleotides read TGTGCCAGCAGCTTAGTTGGGAGGGGAATGCTTGAGACCCAGTACTTC.

This clonotype was seen many times. As DNA, the CDR3 is TGCAGCGTTGTACAGGGGGCCTCCTACGAGCAGTACTTC. Amino acids: CSVVQGASYEQYF. The chain links TRBV29-1 to TRBJ2-7; 9 bases are shared with TRBD1. V shed 4 bases, J shed 0 bases, and the junction held 1 base outside the gene matches. CDR1 is SQVTM, CDR2 ANQGSEA, per germline. CDR3 length equals 13 residues.